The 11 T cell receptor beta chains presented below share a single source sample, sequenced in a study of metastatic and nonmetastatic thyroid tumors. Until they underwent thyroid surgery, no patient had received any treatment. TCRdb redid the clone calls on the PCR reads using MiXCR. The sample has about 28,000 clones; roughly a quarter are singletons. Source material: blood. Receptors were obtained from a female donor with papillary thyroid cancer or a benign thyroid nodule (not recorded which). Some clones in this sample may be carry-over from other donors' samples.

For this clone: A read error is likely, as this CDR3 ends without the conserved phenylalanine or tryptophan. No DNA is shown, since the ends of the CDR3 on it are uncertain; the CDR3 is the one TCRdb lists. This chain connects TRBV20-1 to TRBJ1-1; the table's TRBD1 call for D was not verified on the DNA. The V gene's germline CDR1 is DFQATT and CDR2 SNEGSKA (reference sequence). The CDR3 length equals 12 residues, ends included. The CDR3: CSARQGGTEALV.

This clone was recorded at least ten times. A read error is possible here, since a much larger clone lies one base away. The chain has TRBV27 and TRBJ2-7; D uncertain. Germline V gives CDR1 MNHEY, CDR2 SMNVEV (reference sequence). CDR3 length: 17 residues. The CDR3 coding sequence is TGTGTCAGCATCCCCCTTCACAGCGAACCTTACTCGGGCGAGCAGTACTTC. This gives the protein CVSIPLHSEPYSGEQYF.

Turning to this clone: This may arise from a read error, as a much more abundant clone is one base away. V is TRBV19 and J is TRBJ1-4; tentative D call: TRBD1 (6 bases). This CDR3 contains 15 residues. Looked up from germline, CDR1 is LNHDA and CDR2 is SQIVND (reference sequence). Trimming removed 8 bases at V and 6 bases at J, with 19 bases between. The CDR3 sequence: CASVRTDLFYEKLFF. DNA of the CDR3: TGTGCCAGTGTTAGGACAGACCTCTTTTATGAAAAACTGTTTTTT.

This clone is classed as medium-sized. DNA for the CDR3: TGCAGTGCTAGAGATCCAGGGAGCTCCTACGAGCAGTACTTC. It encodes CSARDPGSSYEQYF. This chain connects TRBV20-1 to TRBJ2-7; D tentatively fits TRBD1 or TRBD2 (5 bases each). V lost 0 bases and J 0 bases, leaving 9 bases between the germline ends. Germline assignment: CDR1 DFQATT and CDR2 SNEGSKA (reference sequence). The CDR3 sequence is 14 residues long.

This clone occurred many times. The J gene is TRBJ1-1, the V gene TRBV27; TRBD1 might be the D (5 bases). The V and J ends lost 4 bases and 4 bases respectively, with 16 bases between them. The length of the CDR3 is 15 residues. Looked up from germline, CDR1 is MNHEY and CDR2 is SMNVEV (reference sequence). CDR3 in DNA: TGTGCCAGCAGTTCGACACCAGGGTTGGGCACTGAAGCTTTCTTT. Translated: CASSSTPGLGTEAFF.

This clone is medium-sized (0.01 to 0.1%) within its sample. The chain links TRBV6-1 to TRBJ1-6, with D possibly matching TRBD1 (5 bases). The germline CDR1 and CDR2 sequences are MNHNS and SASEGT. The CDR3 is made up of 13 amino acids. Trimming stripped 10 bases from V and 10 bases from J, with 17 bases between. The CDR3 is CATPSVGASPLHF. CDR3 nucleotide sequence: TGTGCCACCCCATCGGTAGGGGCCTCACCCCTCCACTTT.

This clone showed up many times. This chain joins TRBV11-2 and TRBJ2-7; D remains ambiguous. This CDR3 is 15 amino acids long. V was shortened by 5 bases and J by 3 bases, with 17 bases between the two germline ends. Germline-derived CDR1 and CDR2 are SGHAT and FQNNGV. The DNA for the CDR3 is TGTGCCAGCAGCCTGTGGCTAGAAATTCACTACGAGCAGTACTTC. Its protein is CASSLWLEIHYEQYF.

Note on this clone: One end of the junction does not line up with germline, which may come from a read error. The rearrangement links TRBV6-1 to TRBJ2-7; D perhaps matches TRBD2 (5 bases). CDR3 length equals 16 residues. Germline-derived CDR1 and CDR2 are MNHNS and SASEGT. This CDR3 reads CASTGGRCRSSSEQYF. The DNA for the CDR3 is TGTGCCAGCACTGGAGGAAGGTGCCGAAGCTCCTCCGAGCAGTACTTC.

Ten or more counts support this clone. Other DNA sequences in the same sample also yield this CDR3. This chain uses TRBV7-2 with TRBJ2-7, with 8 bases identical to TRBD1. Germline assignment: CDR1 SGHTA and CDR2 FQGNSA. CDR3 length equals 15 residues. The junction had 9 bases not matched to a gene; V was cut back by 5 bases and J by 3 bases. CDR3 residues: CASSTRPGGNYEQYF. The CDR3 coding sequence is TGTGCCAGCAGCACCCGCCCAGGGGGCAACTACGAGCAGTACTTC.

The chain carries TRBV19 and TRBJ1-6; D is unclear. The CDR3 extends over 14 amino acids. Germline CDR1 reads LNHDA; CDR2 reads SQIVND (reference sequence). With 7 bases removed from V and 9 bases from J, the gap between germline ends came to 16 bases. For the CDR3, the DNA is TGTGCCAGTAAAGCCACAGACGGGATTTCACCCCTCCACTTT. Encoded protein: CASKATDGISPLHF. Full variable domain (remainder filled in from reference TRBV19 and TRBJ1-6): DGGITQSPKYLFRKEGQNVTLSCEQNLNHDAMYWYRQDPGQGLRLIYYSQIVNDFQKGDIAEGYSVSREKKESFPLTVTSAQKNPTAFYLCASKATDGISPLHFGNGTRLTVT.

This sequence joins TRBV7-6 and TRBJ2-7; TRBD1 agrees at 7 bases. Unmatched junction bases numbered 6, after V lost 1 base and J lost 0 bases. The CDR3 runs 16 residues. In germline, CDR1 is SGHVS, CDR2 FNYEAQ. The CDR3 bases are TGTGCCAGCAGCTTAGTTGGACAGGAATCCTCCTACGAGCAGTACTTC. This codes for CASSLVGQESSYEQYF.